A selection of T cell receptor beta chains follows, all from one sample in a study of Ad26.COV2.S vaccination and SARS-CoV-2 variants. Libraries were prepared by immunoSEQ multiplex PCR; TCRdb keeps only in-frame clonotypes and omits some of them. Of more than 400,000 clones in the sample, 80% to 95% were seen once. This specimen consisted of peripheral blood, obtained in a trial of Ad26.COV2.S vaccine versus placebo. These receptors came from a person aged 18 to 65 who received the Ad26.COV2.S COVID-19 vaccine or a placebo. The CDR3 runs from the conserved cysteine through the conserved F or W. The D gene is left open where the match is weak. Size tells how often a clone was seen (once, few, many) or the class of an expanded clone, and some rows leave it out.

clone size	V gene	J gene	D gene	CDR3 DNA	CDR3 protein
few	TRBV5-1	TRBJ1-2	.	TGCGCCAGCAGCTTGAACCAGGGCATTGGTAACTATGGCTACACCTTC	CASSLNQGIGNYGYTF
.	TRBV6-5	TRBJ1-1	TRBD1	TGTGCCAGCAGTTACTCGATACAGGGGGCCACTGAAGCTTTCTTT	CASSYSIQGATEAFF
.	TRBV7-8	TRBJ1-6	.	TGTGCCAGCAGCTTTCTCCCCAAAGGTGGCTCACCCCTCCACTTT	CASSFLPKGGSPLHF
.	TRBV29-1	TRBJ2-3	.	TGCAGCGCCCGAGTAGGGGGGAGAAGCACAGATACGCAGTATTTT	CSARVGGRSTDTQYF
.	TRBV5-1	TRBJ1-2	.	TGCGCCAGCAGCTTAACCCCTACCCCCCTCTATGGCTACACCTTC	CASSLTPTPLYGYTF
.	TRBV7-2	TRBJ2-2	.	TGTGCCAGCAGCTTAGGAGGGGGGGTTGACACCGGGGAGCTGTTTTTT	CASSLGGGVDTGELFF
.	TRBV24-1	TRBJ2-7	.	TGTGCCACCAGCCTCTTAATAGGCGGGTCCGACGAGCAGTACTTC	CATSLLIGGSDEQYF
once	TRBV28	TRBJ2-4	.	TGTGCCAGCAGTTTTCGGCAAATAGGGAACATTCAGTACTTC	CASSFRQIGNIQYF
.	TRBV18	TRBJ2-1	.	TGTGCCAGCTCGTTCCGGGAGTCTAACAATGAGCAGTTCTTC	CASSFRESNNEQFF
.	TRBV27	TRBJ2-7	.	TGTGCCAGCAGTGCCCGGGCGAGCTCCTACGAGCAGTACTTC	CASSARASSYEQYF
.	TRBV24-1	TRBJ2-1	TRBD1	TGTGCCACCAGTGATTTAGGGACAGGGACTAATGAGCAGTTCTTC	CATSDLGTGTNEQFF
.	TRBV18	TRBJ2-7	TRBD2	TGTGCCAGCTCACTGTCTAGCGGGAGCTCCTTTTCCTACGAGCAGTACTTC	CASSLSSGSSFSYEQYF
.	TRBV5-4	TRBJ2-5	.	TGTGCCAGCAGCACTTCAGGGTCGTCGGAGACCCAGTACTTC	CASSTSGSSETQYF
once	TRBV7-7	TRBJ2-5	TRBD2	TGTGCCAGCAGCCCGGGGACTAGCGGGAGTGAGACCCAGTACTTC	CASSPGTSGSETQYF
few	TRBV6-5	TRBJ1-1	TRBD1	TGTGCCAGCAGTCCCTGGACAGGTCGGAACGCTGAAGCTTTCTTT	CASSPWTGRNAEAFF
.	TRBV5-1	TRBJ2-3	.	TGCGCCAGCAGCTTGGAGTCTGATACGCAGTATTTT	CASSLESDTQYF
.	TRBV11-2	TRBJ1-2	.	TGTGCCAGCAGCTTAGGCGGTCCCCTCTATGGCTACACCTTC	CASSLGGPLYGYTF
.	TRBV11-3	TRBJ2-5	.	TGTGCCAGCAGTATGAATCAAGAGACCCAGTACTTC	CASSMNQETQYF
.	TRBV15	TRBJ2-3	.	TGTGCCACCAGCAGGCCCAAACCTAGCACAGATACGCAGTATTTT	CATSRPKPSTDTQYF
.	TRBV6-5	TRBJ2-1	.	TGTGCCAGCAGCTTCAGGGGAAGCTCCTACAATGAGCAGTTCTTC	CASSFRGSSYNEQFF
.	TRBV14	TRBJ2-1	.	TGTGCCAGCAGTCCGGGCCCCCAACAGTTCTTC	CASSPGPQQFF
once	TRBV30	TRBJ1-2	TRBD1	TGTGCCTGGAGGGAAACAGGGGGCAACTATGGCTACACCTTC	CAWRETGGNYGYTF
.	TRBV10-1	TRBJ2-2	.	TGCGCCAGCAGTGAGGTTTCGGGGGATAACACCGGGGAGCTGTTTTTT	CASSEVSGDNTGELFF
.	TRBV19	TRBJ2-7	TRBD2	TGTGCCAGTAGTCCCAGACCTGGAGCGGGAGGTAGTTTCTACGAGCAGTACTTC	CASSPRPGAGGSFYEQYF
.	TRBV27	TRBJ2-3	.	TGTGCCAGCATTTCTAGGGATACAGATACGCAGTATTTT	CASISRDTDTQYF
.	TRBV3-1/TRBV3-2	TRBJ2-3	TRBD1	TGTGCCAGCAGCGGGGTACGGGACAGGGTAACAGATACGCAGTATTTT	CASSGVRDRVTDTQYF
.	TRBV27	TRBJ1-4	.	TGTGCCAGCAGAGGAAATGAAAAACTGTTTTTT	CASRGNEKLFF
.	TRBV3-1/TRBV3-2	TRBJ1-2	.	TGTGCCAGCAGCCCGTGGACGGGGAACTATGGCTACACCTTC	CASSPWTGNYGYTF
once	TRBV19	TRBJ2-7	TRBD1	TGTGCCAGTAGTACGGGACAGGACTCCTACGAGCAGTACTTC	CASSTGQDSYEQYF
.	TRBV5-1	TRBJ2-1	.	TGCGCCAGCAGCTTAGGAGGGCCGAAGAATGAGCAGTTCTTC	CASSLGGPKNEQFF
.	TRBV29-1	TRBJ2-5	.	TGCAGCGTTGAAAGTACAGAGACCCAGTACTTC	CSVESTETQYF
.	TRBV5-1	TRBJ2-5	.	TGCGCCAGCAGCTTTGGTGGGGAGACCCAGTACTTC	CASSFGGETQYF
.	TRBV5-1	TRBJ2-3	TRBD1	TGCGCCAGCAGCTCCGGGACAGGTAACACAGATACGCAGTATTTT	CASSSGTGNTDTQYF
few	TRBV9	TRBJ2-3	TRBD1	TGTGCCAGCAGCGTAGAGCAGGGGGCAAGATCAGATACGCAGTATTTT	CASSVEQGARSDTQYF
.	TRBV2	TRBJ2-5	TRBD2	TGTGCCAGCAGTTCATTTCCTAGCGGGAGTACAGAGACCCAGTACTTC	CASSSFPSGSTETQYF
.	TRBV11-2	TRBJ1-6	TRBD1	TGTGCCAGCAGCTCGCCAGAACAGGGGGGAATCGGCTTTTTT	CASSSPEQGGIGFF
.	TRBV7-3	TRBJ2-3	.	TGTGCCAGCAGTCCTACTAGGGGGTACTCAACGCAGTATTTT	CASSPTRGYSTQYF
.	TRBV7-9	TRBJ2-5	TRBD1	TGTGCCAGCAGCTTAGCGCAAGGGAACAGGGGGGAGACCCAGTACTTC	CASSLAQGNRGETQYF
once	TRBV11-2	TRBJ2-5	TRBD2	TGTGCCAGCAGCTTAGTTTGGCGGGAGAGGCTGGAGACCCAGTACTTC	CASSLVWRERLETQYF
once	TRBV9	TRBJ2-7	.	TGTGCCAGCAGCGTAGAGGGCAGTACCTACGAGCAGTACTTC	CASSVEGSTYEQYF